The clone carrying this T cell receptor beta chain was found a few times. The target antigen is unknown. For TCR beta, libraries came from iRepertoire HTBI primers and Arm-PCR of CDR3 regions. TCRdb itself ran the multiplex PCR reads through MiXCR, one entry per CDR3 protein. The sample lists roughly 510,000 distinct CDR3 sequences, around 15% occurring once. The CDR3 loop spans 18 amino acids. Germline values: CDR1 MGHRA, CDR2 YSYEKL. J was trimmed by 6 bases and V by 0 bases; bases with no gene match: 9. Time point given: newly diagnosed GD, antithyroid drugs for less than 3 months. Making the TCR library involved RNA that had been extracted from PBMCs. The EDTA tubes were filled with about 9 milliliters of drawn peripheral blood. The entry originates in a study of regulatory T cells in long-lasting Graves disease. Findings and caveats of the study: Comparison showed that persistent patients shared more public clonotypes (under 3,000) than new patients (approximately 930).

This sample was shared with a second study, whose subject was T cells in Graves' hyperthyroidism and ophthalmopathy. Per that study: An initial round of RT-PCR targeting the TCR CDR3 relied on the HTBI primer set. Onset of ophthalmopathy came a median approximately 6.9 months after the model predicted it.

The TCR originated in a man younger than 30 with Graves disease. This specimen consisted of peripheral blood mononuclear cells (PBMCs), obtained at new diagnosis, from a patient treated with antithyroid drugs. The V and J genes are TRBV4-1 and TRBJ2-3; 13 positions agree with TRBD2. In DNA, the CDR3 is TGCGCCAGCAGCCAAGATAGGACTAGCGGGGGCCGTTCGGATACGCAGTATTTT. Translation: CASSQDRTSGGRSDTQYF.